These 5 T cell receptor beta chains share one sample of origin, sequenced in a study of cytomegalovirus exposure and HLA in healthy donors. Repertoires were generated with immunoSEQ multiplex PCR, while TCRdb's copy carries only in-frame clones and drops some. The table lists 100,000 to 150,000 clones, around nine tenths of them singletons, with approximately 3.5% in the top ten. Sequencing was done on a sample of PBMCs. These receptors originate from a man aged 25-45 years in good health and CMV-seronegative.

This chain joins TRBV7-8 and TRBJ1-1; D is uncertain. The germline gives CDR1 SGHVS, CDR2 FQNEAQ. Deletions cut 9 bases from V and 1 base from J, with 6 bases between. The CDR3 length is 11 residues. The CDR3 nucleotides are TGTGCCAGTGGGAGGAACACTGAAGCTTTCTTT. It codes for CASGRNTEAFF.

The chain joins TRBV7-8 to TRBJ1-3; D is uncertain. The V and J ends lost 5 bases and 2 bases respectively, with 13 bases between them. The germline gives CDR1 SGHVS, CDR2 FQNEAQ. The CDR3 runs 15 residues. CDR3 bases: TGTGCCAGCAGCCAGAGACTCGGAACTGGAAACACCATATATTTT. It encodes CASSQRLGTGNTIYF.

This clone has a count of ten or more. V and J are TRBV19 and TRBJ1-6; tentative D call: TRBD1 (5 bases). V was shortened by 7 bases and J by 10 bases, with 23 bases between the two germline ends. The germline V gene encodes CDR1 LNHDA and CDR2 SQIVND (reference sequence). The CDR3 is 16 amino acids. CDR3 sequence reads: CASTPSSRGMRSPLHF. The CDR3 DNA reads as TGTGCCAGTACCCCCTCCTCGCGGGGGATGCGGTCACCCCTCCACTTT.

The V and J genes are TRBV6-1 and TRBJ2-1; the D gene is possibly TRBD2 (6 bases). Germline CDR1 reads MNHNS; CDR2 reads SASEGT. V was trimmed by 4 bases and J by 5 bases, leaving 15 bases between them. CDR3 length: 15 residues. CDR3 protein: CASSALGLANNEQFF. The CDR3 bases are TGTGCCAGCAGTGCCCTGGGACTGGCAAACAATGAGCAGTTCTTC.

V gene TRBV28 combines with J gene TRBJ2-7, with D tentatively TRBD1 (6 bases). With 4 bases removed from V and 4 bases from J, the gap between germline ends came to 17 bases. Germline V CDR1 and CDR2: MDHEN, SYDVKM. This CDR3 has 15 residues. DNA of the CDR3: TGTGCCAGCAGTTCTTCCGGGACAAACGAGTACGAGCAGTACTTC. Translating it yields CASSSSGTNEYEQYF.